Presented here are 30 T cell receptor beta chains from one specimen sequenced in a study of cytomegalovirus exposure and HLA in healthy donors. Primers: 60 Vbeta forward and 13 Jbeta reverse. Profiled with immunoSEQ multiplex PCR; TCRdb holds only in-frame clones, not every one. The table lists about 130,000 clones. The material sequenced was PBMCs. These receptors were taken from a man between 18 and 35 years old in good health and CMV-seronegative.

This chain uses TRBV5-1 with TRBJ1-2, with D unclear. The germline CDR1 and CDR2 sequences are SGHRS and YFSETQ. CDR3 length: 14 residues. Between the trimmed V and J ends, which lost 1 base and 0 bases, there was a span of 7 bases. Written as DNA, the CDR3 is TGCGCCAGCAGCTTGATCCCCACTAACTATGGCTACACCTTC. As protein: CASSLIPTNYGYTF. The full variable domain, completed using reference TRBV5-1 and TRBJ1-2, is KAGVTQTPRYLIKTRGQQVTLSCSPISGHRSVSWYQQTPGQGLQFLFEYFSETQRNKGNFPGRFSGRQFSNSRSEMNVSTLELGDSALYLCASSLIPTNYGYTFGSGTRLTVV.

This chain links TRBV5-4 with TRBJ2-5; 9 bases are shared with TRBD2. The CDR3 totals 16 residues. The J segment lost 2 bases and the V segment lost 0 bases, leaving 5 bases of the junction unmatched. Germline V gives CDR1 SGHNT, CDR2 YYREEE (reference sequence). CDR3 residues: CASSLAHSGGQETQYF. CDR3 DNA: TGTGCCAGCAGCTTGGCCCATAGCGGGGGACAAGAGACCCAGTACTTC.

The rearrangement joins TRBV4-1 to TRBJ1-4; 10 nucleotides agree with TRBD1. Per the germline V gene, CDR1 is MGHRA and CDR2 is YSYEKL. The CDR3 extends over 14 amino acids. Trimming removed 4 bases from V and 7 bases from J; junction bases left unmatched: 3. This CDR3 is CASSPRDRGEKLFF. Written as DNA, the CDR3 is TGCGCCAGCAGCCCCCGGGACAGGGGTGAAAAACTGTTTTTT.

V is TRBV6-1 and J is TRBJ2-3, with D possibly TRBD2 on 5 matching bases. Trimming shortened V by 0 bases and J by 1 base, and 17 bases separated the two germline ends. CDR3 length: 18 residues. Germline V CDR1 and CDR2: MNHNS, SASEGT. CDR3 amino acids: CASSEALSGRGGTDTQYF. The CDR3 DNA is TGTGCCAGCAGTGAAGCGCTGTCTGGCCGGGGAGGCACAGATACGCAGTATTTT.

The rearrangement uses TRBV7-8 and TRBJ1-5; 7 bases fit TRBD1. The CDR3 runs 14 residues. Germline V gene data show CDR1 as SGHVS and CDR2 as FQNEAQ. V dropped 5 bases and J dropped 6; count of bases not matched to a gene: 7. In DNA, the CDR3 is TGTGCCAGCAGCCAACAGGGGATGGGTCAGCCCCAGCATTTT. Its protein product is CASSQQGMGQPQHF.

The gene calls are TRBV7-9 and TRBJ2-7, with D possibly matching TRBD1 (7 bases). This CDR3 is 14 amino acids long. V lost 5 bases, J lost 0 bases, and 11 bases lay in between. From germline, CDR1 is SEHNR and CDR2 FQNEAQ (reference sequence). The DNA for the CDR3 is TGTGCCAGCAGCAGGAGGGACAGCTCCTACGAGCAGTACTTC. Residues: CASSRRDSSYEQYF.

The V call is TRBV11-2, the J call TRBJ1-6; D is unclear. Germline CDR1 SGHAT, CDR2 FQNNGV. Trimming took off 2 bases at V and 11 bases at J, with 16 bases between the two ends. The length of the CDR3 is 15 residues. CDR3 loop: CASSLLGRADAPLHF. The CDR3 DNA reads as TGTGCCAGCAGCTTATTGGGGAGGGCTGACGCACCCCTCCACTTT.

The chain carries TRBV5-1 and TRBJ2-1, with D uncertain. This CDR3 is built from 14 residues. Germline loops: CDR1 SGHRS, CDR2 YFSETQ. Deletions cut 0 bases from V and 3 bases from J, with 7 bases between. The CDR3: CASSLVVGYNEQFF. The CDR3 nucleotides are TGCGCCAGCAGCTTGGTAGTCGGCTACAATGAGCAGTTCTTC.

The chain has TRBV5-1 and TRBJ2-7; D is possibly TRBD1 (6 bases). V lost 0 bases to trimming and J lost 2 bases, with 6 bases between them. Germline values: CDR1 SGHRS, CDR2 YFSETQ. This CDR3 has 13 residues. The CDR3, as DNA: TGCGCCAGCAGCTTGGACAGGGCCTACGAGCAGTACTTC. This gives the protein CASSLDRAYEQYF. Full variable domain (outside the CDR3, taken from reference TRBV5-1 and TRBJ2-7): KAGVTQTPRYLIKTRGQQVTLSCSPISGHRSVSWYQQTPGQGLQFLFEYFSETQRNKGNFPGRFSGRQFSNSRSEMNVSTLELGDSALYLCASSLDRAYEQYFGPGTRLTVT.

V is TRBV19 and J is TRBJ1-2; D remains unclear. The CDR3 loop spans 14 amino acids. CDR1 and CDR2 (germline): LNHDA, SQIVND (reference sequence). Trimming removed 2 bases at V and 6 bases at J, with 13 bases between. CDR3 sequence: CASSIITVSHGYTF. CDR3 nucleotides: TGTGCCAGTAGTATAATCACAGTCTCTCATGGCTACACCTTC.

The CDR3 loop reads CASSIGQGLGEAFF. The CDR3 nucleotides are TGTGCCAGTAGTATCGGACAGGGACTTGGTGAAGCTTTCTTT. V and J are TRBV19 and TRBJ1-1; 8 bases map to TRBD1. CDR3 length equals 14 residues. V shed 3 bases and J 7 bases; nucleotides not matched to a gene: 7. The germline CDR1 and CDR2 sequences are LNHDA and SQIVND (reference sequence).

V usage is TRBV10-3 and J usage is TRBJ2-1; D is possibly TRBD2 (5 bases). The germline V gene has CDR1 ENHRY and CDR2 SYGVKD. The CDR3 is 15 amino acids. The V gene lost 7 bases and the J gene lost 0 bases, with 13 bases spanning the gap. CDR3 in amino acids: CAITEEGSSYNEQFF. The CDR3 DNA reads TGTGCCATCACTGAAGAGGGTAGCTCCTACAATGAGCAGTTCTTC.

V is TRBV5-1 and J is TRBJ1-1, with D unclear. This CDR3 comprises 15 residues. Trimming took off 0 bases at V and 3 bases at J, with 12 bases between the two ends. CDR1 is SGHRS and CDR2 is YFSETQ in the germline V gene. The CDR3, as DNA: TGCGCCAGCAGCTTGGTGATGGGGAGGGACACTGAAGCTTTCTTT. Protein sequence: CASSLVMGRDTEAFF.

V gene TRBV25-1 combines with J gene TRBJ2-7; TRBD1 might be the D (5 bases). The CDR3 sequence is 13 residues long. Germline V gene data show CDR1 as MGHDK and CDR2 as SYGVNS. Trimming took 1 base from V and 7 from J, leaving 11 bases between them. The CDR3 bases are TGTGCCAGCAGTGAATTTCTGCACAGGGAGCAGTACTTC. It codes for CASSEFLHREQYF.

The chain employs TRBV28 and TRBJ2-1, with 11 bases that match TRBD2. The V segment lost 5 bases and the J segment 3 bases; nucleotides outside the gene matches: 9. The CDR3 consists of 17 residues. Germline CDR1 MDHEN, CDR2 SYDVKM. This CDR3 reads CASSLLAGGLGYNEQFF. The CDR3 DNA reads TGTGCCAGCAGTCTTCTAGCGGGAGGCTTGGGCTACAATGAGCAGTTCTTC.

This chain uses TRBV11-3 with TRBJ2-6; D ambiguous. Trimming shortened V by 4 bases and J by 1 base, and 11 bases separated the two germline ends. Germline loops: CDR1 SGHNT, CDR2 YENEEA. The CDR3 is 16 amino acids. CDR3 residues: CASSSEYGSGANVLTF. The CDR3 nucleotides read TGTGCCAGCAGCTCCGAATACGGGTCTGGGGCCAACGTCCTGACTTTC.

The V gene is TRBV28, the J gene TRBJ1-6, with D possibly TRBD1 on 5 matching bases. The CDR3 covers 17 residues. The germline V and J ends were trimmed by 6 bases and 6 bases, with 21 bases remaining between them. Per the germline V gene, CDR1 is MDHEN and CDR2 is SYDVKM. The CDR3 DNA is TGTGCCAGCAGCCCTACCCTCTCCGACAGCCCTAATTCACCCCTCCACTTT. As protein: CASSPTLSDSPNSPLHF.

V gene TRBV6-1 combines with J gene TRBJ2-2; the match to TRBD2 covers 9 bases. The CDR3 runs 17 residues. J lost 6 bases, V lost 1 base, and 9 bases had no gene match. Germline CDR1 MNHNS, CDR2 SASEGT. Written as DNA, the CDR3 is TGTGCCAGCAGTGAAGTGGGGTCGAGCGGGGGGCCCGGGGAGCTGTTTTTT. This encodes CASSEVGSSGGPGELFF.

This rearrangement joins TRBV5-1 to TRBJ2-2, with TRBD1 as a possible D gene (5 bases). The length of the CDR3 is 15 residues. The germline V gene has CDR1 SGHRS and CDR2 YFSETQ. Deletions cut 3 bases from V and 4 bases from J, with 13 bases between. The CDR3 DNA follows: TGCGCCAGCAGCTCTGACTTAGGGGTCACCGGGGAGCTGTTTTTT. Translated, it gives CASSSDLGVTGELFF.

The chain couples TRBV4-3 to TRBJ1-5; D is uncertain. In germline, CDR1 is LGHNA, CDR2 YSLEER. The CDR3 contains 13 residues. V lost 1 base and J lost 5, with 6 bases in between. CDR3 protein: CASSQGRDQPQHF. DNA of the CDR3: TGCGCCAGCAGCCAAGGTCGAGATCAGCCCCAGCATTTT.

V usage is TRBV28 and J usage is TRBJ2-3, with a tentative D call TRBD2 (6 bases). This CDR3 has 15 amino acids. Trimming removed 3 bases at V and 1 base at J, with 11 bases between. From germline, CDR1 is MDHEN and CDR2 SYDVKM. The CDR3 nucleotides are TGTGCCAGCAGTTTTTCGCGGGGAGGCACAGATACGCAGTATTTT. It encodes CASSFSRGGTDTQYF. Complete variable domain (other parts from reference TRBV28 and TRBJ2-3): DVKVTQSSRYLVKRTGEKVFLECVQDMDHENMFWYRQDPGLGLRLIYFSYDVKMKEKGDIPEGYSVSREKKERFSLILESASTNQTSMYLCASSFSRGGTDTQYFGPGTRLTVL.

This chain joins TRBV18 and TRBJ1-2; D is unresolved. V lost 1 base and J 3 bases, leaving 12 bases between the germline ends. The germline V gene encodes CDR1 KGHSH and CDR2 LQKENI. The CDR3 sequence is 15 residues long. In DNA, the CDR3 is TGTGCCAGCTCACCACTGGCAGGCGCCGACTATGGCTACACCTTC. This sequence encodes CASSPLAGADYGYTF.

V usage is TRBV5-1 and J usage is TRBJ1-2; tentatively, D is TRBD1 (6 bases). CDR3 length: 13 residues. Germline-derived CDR1 and CDR2 are SGHRS and YFSETQ. V lost 0 bases and J 5 bases, leaving 8 bases between the germline ends. CDR3 in DNA: TGCGCCAGCAGCTTGGGGACAGAATATGGCTACACCTTC. Encoded protein: CASSLGTEYGYTF.

This chain links TRBV19 with TRBJ2-1, with D possibly matching TRBD1 (6 bases). The CDR3 totals 14 residues. Germline V lookup: CDR1 LNHDA, CDR2 SQIVND (reference sequence). V was trimmed by 4 bases and J by 4 bases, leaving 11 bases between them. The CDR3 region is CASSKVRGYNEQFF. The CDR3 coding sequence is TGTGCCAGTAGTAAAGTCAGGGGTTACAATGAGCAGTTCTTC.

This sequence joins TRBV28 and TRBJ1-1, with D unresolved. The CDR3 consists of 12 residues. V was pared by 5 bases and J by 3 bases, with 7 bases between. Germline V gives CDR1 MDHEN, CDR2 SYDVKM. CDR3 in amino acids: CASSVAHTEAFF. CDR3 in DNA: TGTGCCAGCAGTGTAGCACACACTGAAGCTTTCTTT.

V gene TRBV29-1 combines with J gene TRBJ1-1, with a possible D match to TRBD1 (5 bases). The V end was cut by 4 bases, the J end by 1 base, with 16 bases between. The CDR3 runs to 15 residues. Germline assignment: CDR1 SQVTM and CDR2 ANQGSEA. CDR3 in DNA: TGCAGCGTTGTATCCACGACAGCCAGGAACACTGAAGCTTTCTTT. Its protein is CSVVSTTARNTEAFF. Full variable domain (remainder filled in from reference TRBV29-1 and TRBJ1-1): SAVISQKPSRDICQRGTSLTIQCQVDSQVTMMFWYRQQPGQSLTLIATANQGSEATYESGFVIDKFPISRPNLTFSTLTVSNMSPEDSSIYLCSVVSTTARNTEAFFGQGTRLTVV.

The chain uses TRBV14 and TRBJ1-1; D gene uncertain. CDR1 and CDR2 from the germline V gene are SGHDN and FVKESK. There are 14 residues in the CDR3. Trimming stripped 3 bases from V and 0 bases from J, with 8 bases between. CDR3: CASSHHSLNTEAFF. CDR3 DNA: TGTGCCAGCAGCCATCACAGCTTGAACACTGAAGCTTTCTTT. Full variable domain (missing parts from reference TRBV14 and TRBJ1-1): EAGVTQFPSHSVIEKGQTVTLRCDPISGHDNLYWYRRVMGKEIKFLLHFVKESKQDESGMPNNRFLAERTGGTYSTLKVQPAELEDSGVYFCASSHHSLNTEAFFGQGTRLTVV.

This chain links TRBV14 with TRBJ1-3, with no clear D. Looked up from germline, CDR1 is SGHDN and CDR2 is FVKESK. Trimming stripped 6 bases from V and 4 bases from J, with 13 bases between. The CDR3 contains 14 residues. The DNA of the CDR3 is TGTGCCAGCAGAGGAGTATCTAAAGGAAACACCATATATTTT. Translation: CASRGVSKGNTIYF.

This chain uses TRBV28 with TRBJ1-3, with D unresolved. The V gene's germline CDR1 is MDHEN and CDR2 SYDVKM. V was pared by 1 base and J by 6 bases, with 10 bases between. The CDR3 is made up of 14 amino acids. Written as DNA, the CDR3 is TGTGCCAGCAGTTTATCAGGATTAGAAAACACCATATATTTT. Translating it yields CASSLSGLENTIYF. The whole variable domain, filled in from reference TRBV28 and TRBJ1-3, reads DVKVTQSSRYLVKRTGEKVFLECVQDMDHENMFWYRQDPGLGLRLIYFSYDVKMKEKGDIPEGYSVSREKKERFSLILESASTNQTSMYLCASSLSGLENTIYFGEGSWLTVV.

The chain uses TRBV10-3 and TRBJ1-1, with D perhaps matching TRBD1 (5 bases). The CDR3 loop spans 12 amino acids. Trimming shortened V by 5 bases and J by 4 bases, and 8 bases separated the two germline ends. Germline V gene lookup returns CDR1 ENHRY and CDR2 SYGVKD. The CDR3, as DNA: TGTGCCATCAGTCAACAGGCCACTGAAGCTTTCTTT. This translates into CAISQQATEAFF.